The subject of this entry is one T cell receptor beta chain. Its specificity is unknown. CDR3 and TCR beta VDJ profiling relied on genomic DNA as the template. TCRdb reprocessed the reads with MiXCR, giving one entry per CDR3 protein. Found here are a few hundred thousand distinct CDR3 sequences, less than 60% of them singletons; the top ten hold less than 20%. Trimming took 6 bases from V and 4 from J, leaving 16 bases between them. The CDR3 has 13 residues. CDR1 DFQATT and CDR2 SNEGSKA come from the germline V gene (reference sequence). Sequencing involved patients with CD8+CD57+ cell expansion previously shown by flow cytometry. Acquired aplastic anemia of severe grade affected all patients. Blood came from patients not yet given any therapy. This sample was taken from a study of CD8+CD57+ T cells in acquired aplastic anemia. Study context: 3 to 4 ug was the average amount of DNA from sorted CD4+ and CD8+ cells. Whole-study findings and limits: Overlapping CD8+ CDR3 repertoires of patients and controls contained under 30 shared sequences.

The chain uses TRBV20-1 and TRBJ2-7; TRBD1 might be the D (5 bases). The sequencing input was sorted CD4+, CD8+, or CD8+CD57+ T cells (not recorded which) from PBMCs. The sequence was obtained from a human donor with aplastic anemia. The CDR3 here is CSAPLPGSYEQYF. Here the CDR3 DNA reads TGCAGTGCCCCACTGCCAGGGTCGTACGAGCAGTACTTC.